Listed below are T cell receptor beta chains from one sample, sequenced in a study of OX40 agonist ivuxolimab in advanced cancers. Only in-frame clones appear in the TCRdb table, and some are missing; sequencing was by immunoSEQ multiplex PCR. Of over 14,000 clones in the sample, about 69% were seen once. Sequenced material: CD4+ or CD8+ T cells sorted from blood, taken in a trial of the OX40 agonist ivuxolimab. The receptor set was obtained from an adult with an advanced solid tumor such as melanoma, head and neck, liver or kidney cancer. Each CDR3 is given with its conserved first and last residue. A D gene is named only where the DNA matches it firmly. Clone size appears in some rows only: once, few, many, or a class for an expanded clone.

j_call	clone_size	v_call	d_call	cdr3_nt	cdr3_aa
TRBJ2-5	medium-sized	TRBV7-9	NA	TGTGCCAGCATGGGTGGGAGCCGGGAGACCCAGTACTTC	CASMGGSRETQYF
TRBJ1-4	NA	TRBV28	NA	TGTGCCAGCAGTCCCAGAGGGGAGAATGAAAAACTGTTTTTT	CASSPRGENEKLFF
TRBJ2-7	NA	TRBV5-8	NA	TGTGCCAGCAGTTCAATGTGGAGGGAGTTGTCCTACGAGCAGTACTTC	CASSSMWRELSYEQYF
TRBJ2-1	few	TRBV14	NA	TGTGCCAGCAGCAAACCAGGGATCTACAATGAGCAGTTCTTC	CASSKPGIYNEQFF
TRBJ1-2	NA	TRBV28	NA	TGTGCCAGCAGTTTTGACAGGAACTATGGCTACACCTTC	CASSFDRNYGYTF
TRBJ2-3	few	TRBV2	NA	TGTGCCAGCTCTGGCGGTAACACAGATACGCAGTATTTT	CASSGGNTDTQYF
TRBJ2-2	few	TRBV7-8	TRBD2	TGTGCCAGCAGCTTAGGACTAGCGGGAGTTCGGACCGGGGAGCTGTTTTTT	CASSLGLAGVRTGELFF
TRBJ2-1	NA	TRBV4-1	TRBD2	TGCGCCAGCAGCCAAGAGGGGACTAGCTTGTCCTACAATGAGCAGTTCTTC	CASSQEGTSLSYNEQFF
TRBJ2-5	NA	TRBV6-5	TRBD2	TGTGCCAGCAGTTCTCGAGCGGGACACCAAGAGACCCAGTACTTC	CASSSRAGHQETQYF
TRBJ2-1	medium-sized	TRBV6-5	NA	TGTGCCAGCAGTGCCGGGACTGTACACAATGAGCAGTTCTTC	CASSAGTVHNEQFF
TRBJ2-2	hyperexpanded	TRBV5-1	TRBD2	TGCGCCAGCAGCCGAGTAGCGGGAATCACCGGGGAGCTGTTTTTT	CASSRVAGITGELFF
TRBJ2-1	NA	TRBV18	NA	TGTGCCAGCTCACCACTCCAGGAAAGCTCCTACAATGAGCAGTTCTTC	CASSPLQESSYNEQFF
TRBJ2-1	NA	TRBV19	TRBD2	TGTGCCAGTAGCCGAATGTCCGGACTAGCGGGAGAAAACAATGAGCAGTTCTTC	CASSRMSGLAGENNEQFF
TRBJ2-6	NA	TRBV7-9	TRBD1	TGTGCCAGCAGTCCCACAGGGGCTGGGGCCAACGTCCTGACTTTC	CASSPTGAGANVLTF
TRBJ2-5	NA	TRBV7-8	NA	TGTGCCAGCAGCCAAGGGGAGTCTTTCCAAGAGACCCAGTACTTC	CASSQGESFQETQYF
TRBJ2-1	NA	TRBV6-6	TRBD1	TGTGCCAGCACCTTACCCGGACAGGGGCTTGGCAATGAGCAGTTCTTC	CASTLPGQGLGNEQFF
TRBJ1-2	NA	TRBV15	TRBD1	TGTGCCACCAGCCTTGCGGGACAGGGGTTTAACTATGGCTACACCTTC	CATSLAGQGFNYGYTF
TRBJ2-3	NA	TRBV7-9	TRBD1	TGTGCCAGCAGCCCATTACGCGGGACAGGGGGCCCAGATACGCAGTATTTT	CASSPLRGTGGPDTQYF
TRBJ2-5	NA	TRBV7-9	TRBD2	TGTGCCAGCAGCTTGTCCCTAGCGGATCCAGGAGAGACCCAGTACTTC	CASSLSLADPGETQYF
TRBJ2-7	few	TRBV7-8	TRBD1	TGTGCCAGCAGCCCCCAAGACAGGGGGCTCTACGAGCAGTACTTC	CASSPQDRGLYEQYF
TRBJ1-5	NA	TRBV4-1	NA	TGCGCCAGCAGCCAAAATGCGGGGGTTAATCAGCCCCAGCATTTT	CASSQNAGVNQPQHF
TRBJ2-7	NA	TRBV16	NA	TGTGCCAGCAGCCAATCGGTGGGGTACGAGCAGTACTTC	CASSQSVGYEQYF
TRBJ2-1	NA	TRBV5-1	TRBD2	TGCGCCAGCAGCCCCGGGACTAGCGGGGAGGGGCAGTTCTTC	CASSPGTSGEGQFF
TRBJ2-7	NA	TRBV7-9	NA	TGTGCCAGCAGCTCCGGTCTGGATAGAGTCTACGAGCAGTACTTC	CASSSGLDRVYEQYF
TRBJ2-2	NA	TRBV4-2	NA	TGTGCCAGCAGCCAAGAAGGGCGAGCTACTCGGAGTCGCACCGGGGAGCTGTTTTTT	CASSQEGRATRSRTGELFF